The rows below give T cell receptor beta chains drawn from one sample of a study of radiotherapy plus CTLA-4 blockade in lung cancer. The table came from immunoSEQ multiplex PCR; TCRdb's copy has only in-frame clones and leaves some out. Of about 93,000 clones listed, 70% to 90% are singletons. The sample consisted of peripheral blood, taken from a patient treated with radiotherapy plus ipilimumab. These receptors all stem from a human donor with non-small cell lung cancer that progressed on radiotherapy plus ipilimumab. CDR3s include the opening cysteine and the closing phenylalanine or tryptophan. A D gene is named only where the DNA matches it firmly. Clone size is shown for a subset of rows, as once, few, many or a class of expanded clone.

size: .
J: TRBJ2-1
D: TRBD2
V: TRBV29-1
CDR3: CSVEKRLAGDRGEQFF
DNA: TGCAGCGTCGAAAAGAGACTAGCGGGAGATCGGGGTGAGCAGTTCTTC

size: .
J: TRBJ2-7
D: .
V: TRBV5-1
CDR3: CASSLGFEQYF
DNA: TGCGCCAGCAGCTTGGGATTCGAGCAGTACTTC

size: .
J: TRBJ1-1
D: .
V: TRBV14
CDR3: CASSQQVDTEAFF
DNA: TGTGCCAGCAGCCAACAGGTTGACACTGAAGCTTTCTTT

size: .
J: TRBJ1-3
D: .
V: TRBV2
CDR3: CASSGTGLGGNTIYF
DNA: TGTGCCAGCAGCGGGACGGGGTTAGGTGGAAACACCATATATTTT

size: .
J: TRBJ1-1
D: TRBD1
V: TRBV5-1
CDR3: CASSLGQGIEAFF
DNA: TGCGCCAGCAGCTTGGGACAGGGGATAGAAGCTTTCTTT

size: .
J: TRBJ2-3
D: .
V: TRBV30
CDR3: CAWSPGADTQYF
DNA: TGTGCCTGGAGTCCGGGGGCAGATACGCAGTATTTT

size: once
J: TRBJ2-5
D: .
V: TRBV30
CDR3: CAWARSGQETQYF
DNA: TGTGCCTGGGCCCGTAGCGGACAAGAGACCCAGTACTTC

size: .
J: TRBJ2-7
D: .
V: TRBV21-1
CDR3: CASSKVVRKVRLRMTYEQYF
DNA: TGTGCCAGCAGCAAAGTAGTTCGAAAGGTACGGCTTCGAATGACCTACGAGCAGTACTTC

size: once
J: TRBJ2-3
D: TRBD2
V: TRBV2
CDR3: CASTQSGGSTDTQYF
DNA: TGTGCCAGCACCCAATCGGGGGGGAGCACAGATACGCAGTATTTT

size: .
J: TRBJ1-2
D: .
V: TRBV19
CDR3: CASSWAGLGYTF
DNA: TGTGCCAGTAGTTGGGCGGGCTTGGGCTACACCTTC

size: .
J: TRBJ2-1
D: .
V: TRBV11-3
CDR3: CASSPRRFADEQFF
DNA: TGTGCCAGCAGCCCCCGGAGGTTTGCAGATGAGCAGTTCTTC

size: .
J: TRBJ2-7
D: .
V: TRBV11-2
CDR3: CASSLERGLYEQYF
DNA: TGTGCCAGCAGCTTAGAGAGAGGCCTGTACGAGCAGTACTTC

size: .
J: TRBJ2-7
D: TRBD2
V: TRBV11-2
CDR3: CASSFREDEQYF
DNA: TGTGCCAGCAGCTTCCGGGAGGACGAGCAGTACTTC

size: .
J: TRBJ2-2
D: .
V: TRBV19
CDR3: CASSIDLGIRVGGELFF
DNA: TGTGCCAGTAGTATAGATCTCGGCATACGAGTGGGCGGGGAGCTGTTTTTT

size: .
J: TRBJ2-1
D: .
V: TRBV7-3
CDR3: CASSSPFNEQFF
DNA: TGTGCCAGCAGCTCCCCTTTCAATGAGCAGTTCTTC

size: .
J: TRBJ2-2
D: .
V: TRBV11-2
CDR3: CASSPGLVFGAGELFF
DNA: .

size: .
J: TRBJ2-2
D: .
V: TRBV6-1
CDR3: CASREDPLTGELFF
DNA: TGTGCCAGCAGAGAGGACCCCCTTACCGGGGAGCTGTTTTTT

size: .
J: TRBJ2-5
D: TRBD2
V: TRBV5-6
CDR3: CASSPRLAAQETQYF
DNA: TGTGCCAGCAGCCCTAGACTAGCGGCTCAAGAGACCCAGTACTTC

size: .
J: TRBJ2-1
D: .
V: TRBV5-4
CDR3: CASSPGQGRNEQFF
DNA: TGTGCCAGCAGCCCGGGTCAGGGTAGGAATGAGCAGTTCTTC